This entry describes one T cell receptor (beta chain). Antigen specificity is unknown. The CDR3 sequence is 17 residues long. The V gene lost 4 bases and the J gene lost 4 bases, with 21 bases spanning the gap. Germline V gene sequence: CDR1 SGDLS, CDR2 YYNGEE. immunoSEQ v3.0 was run at survey level. Only in-frame clones appear in the TCRdb table, and some are missing; sequencing was by immunoSEQ multiplex PCR. The sample contains some 25,000 clones, around 82% of which appear only once. The data belong to a study of long-term antiretroviral therapy in people with HIV. Each sample contained roughly 0.85-10 million cryopreserved PBMC, thawed before DNA extraction. Study-wide points: When set beside controls, HIV repertoires had CDR3 length ranges that were narrower. The study collected no data on ART adherence, viral resistance or therapy changes.

The V gene is TRBV9, the J gene TRBJ2-1; maybe TRBD2 (5 bases). The material was unsorted PBMCs, obtained 3 years after starting antiretroviral therapy. The source is a man between 18 and 35 years old with HIV. CDR3 residues: CASSPEGGPARYNEQFF. The CDR3 bases are TGTGCCAGCAGCCCCGAAGGCGGGCCGGCCAGATACAATGAGCAGTTCTTC. Full variable domain (remainder filled in from reference TRBV9 and TRBJ2-1): DSGVTQTPKHLITATGQRVTLRCSPRSGDLSVYWYQQSLDQGLQFLIQYYNGEERAKGNILERFSAQQFPDLHSELNLSSLELGDSALYFCASSPEGGPARYNEQFFGPGTRLTVL.